The rows below give T cell receptor beta chains drawn from one sample of a study of Graves' ophthalmopathy and Graves' hyperthyroidism. One entry per CDR3 protein results from TCRdb running MiXCR on the multiplex PCR reads. This sample has about 640,000 distinct CDR3 sequences, with just over 40% found just once. The sequenced sample consisted of peripheral blood. The receptors come from an adult man with Graves' ophthalmopathy. CDR3s include the opening cysteine and the closing phenylalanine or tryptophan.

v_call,cdr3_aa
TRBV7-8,CASSAGRTPQGYTF
TRBV7-9,CASSLGSSYNSPLHF
TRBV29-1,CSVERGMDQPQHF
TRBV7-2,CASSFTRNEQFF
TRBV20-1,CSASSSGAETQYF
TRBV7-9,CASSHRQGPGGYTF
TRBV25-1,CARPSNTEAFF
TRBV29-1,CSVEGGGDHKYF
TRBV2,CASSRRADHENSPLHF
TRBV5-1,CASSSPLPGTEAFF
TRBV7-9,CASRDNPSTHNEKLFF
TRBV6-6,CASNREGGSGGTQYF
TRBV3-1,CASSQDSSNQPQHF
TRBV11-3,CASSLLAGGPHEQYF
TRBV7-9,CASSGGTAYEHF
TRBV7-6,CASSFPRENTEAFF
TRBV2,CASMLDPNYGYTF
TRBV10-3,CASSEESWGRFLGAFF
TRBV5-1,CASSLGGLDGHEQYF
TRBV19,CASSMPGRGPSYSNQPQHF
TRBV7-8,CASSYGRSGRPYEQYF
TRBV30,CACNGRLNSPLHF
TRBV5-5,CASSATGPLNTGELFF
TRBV7-9,CASSQPDRDTGELFF
TRBV11-2,CASSFFGQGAYTIYF
TRBV10-3,CAISDGGTGPEKLFF
TRBV7-6,CASSPPGTVYFEAFF
TRBV30,CAGTSGSLETQYF
TRBV25-1,CASSLPLSGRYGYTF
TRBV7-9,CASSPGVTENQPQHF
TRBV15,CATSRETGSGSPLHF
TRBV10-3,CAISDPGIANEKLFF
TRBV7-9,CASSRQGIGGYTF
TRBV20-1,CSALQGGHEKLFF
TRBV7-9,CASSFNHEQYF
TRBV25-1,CASSDRTTGTGRDEQYF
TRBV15,CATSRGFGLAAPYEQYF
TRBV15,CATSRGGRGINEKLFF
TRBV19,CASSRAGQGTYEQYF
TRBV19,CASNPGQNTGELLF
TRBV25-1,CASSDRTGGEETQYF
TRBV7-9,CASSLGQGPTETQYF
TRBV25-1,CASSGIQGNANYGYTF
TRBV7-2,CASSLSPGREGSYEKLFF
TRBV4-1,CASSQDGRPNQPQHF
TRBV30,CAWIDGHNEKLFF
TRBV18,CASFKGTEDYEQYF
TRBV20-1,CSANPTGASETQHF
TRBV10-3,CASSLSGSTDTQYF
TRBV4-2,CASSQASGAYEQYF
TRBV5-1,CASSPGGQGNEQYF
TRBV19,CASSPSGWGWEYEQYF
TRBV25-1,CASSPGQPNAEAFF
TRBV25-1,CASRIDRDGSNEKLFF
TRBV7-9,CASSRTSLSYNEQFF
TRBV2,CASSTILGQGARGNQPQHF